The entry that follows covers one T cell receptor (beta chain) sequence. Its antigen is still unknown. This sample is part of a study of T cell responses to AZD1222 COVID-19 vaccine. Study-wide context: Second-dose intervals near 4 or 12 weeks were combined.

Regarding the study as a whole: Donor demographics were predominantly white British with a female majority; clonal diversity may be underestimated. Close to half of all spike-specific TCRs reportedly target regions of the variants that are unmutated.

Generated by immunoSEQ multiplex PCR, the TCRdb table keeps only in-frame clones and is missing some. The repertoire has about 93,000 clones, roughly 85% of them found once; the top ten carry 6.3%. This clonotype originated in an adult in good health. The sample was peripheral blood, taken on day 0 of AZD1222 vaccination.

In nucleotides, the CDR3 is TGTGCCAGCAGCTTATCGGGACAGTCAAACTATGGCTACACCTTC. This codes for CASSLSGQSNYGYTF. The chain employs TRBV5-4 and TRBJ1-2; the match to TRBD1 covers 7 bases. The germline V gene encodes CDR1 SGHNT and CDR2 YYREEE (reference sequence). The trim removed 2 bases at V and 2 bases at J, leaving 6 bases unmatched. This CDR3 has 15 amino acids.